Listed below are T cell receptor beta chains from one sample, sequenced in a study of shared clonotypes between healthy human individuals. The table came from immunoSEQ multiplex PCR; TCRdb's copy has only in-frame clones and leaves some out. The sample has millions of clones, around nine tenths seen once; the top ten hold over 0.12%. Sequences were obtained from naive CD4+ T cells sorted from blood. All receptors derive from a man younger than 35 in good health. CDR3s include the opening cysteine and the closing phenylalanine or tryptophan. Fields, in order: J gene, D gene, V gene, clone size, CDR3 protein, CDR3 DNA. The D gene is left open where the match is weak. For some rows the clone size is stated as once, few or many, or as a class when expanded; others skip it.

TRBJ2-3	.	TRBV29-1	.	CSVVNQGRTDTQYF	TGCAGCGTAGTCAATCAGGGGCGTACAGATACGCAGTATTTT
TRBJ2-3	TRBD2	TRBV7-2	.	CASSPTSGGATDTQYF	TGTGCCAGCAGCCCCACTAGCGGGGGAGCCACAGATACGCAGTATTTT
TRBJ2-7	.	TRBV28	.	CASSLPLNRTIRSYEQYF	TGTGCCAGCAGTTTACCCCTAAACCGGACTATTCGATCCTACGAGCAGTACTTC
TRBJ2-7	TRBD1	TRBV14	.	CASSRQGSYEQYF	TGTGCCAGCAGCCGACAGGGATCCTACGAGCAGTACTTC
TRBJ1-5	.	TRBV7-2	.	CASSLWVGDQPQHF	TGTGCCAGCAGCTTATGGGTGGGGGATCAGCCCCAGCATTTT
TRBJ1-6	.	TRBV7-6	.	CASSPDSQAYNSPLHF	TGTGCCAGCAGCCCCGACAGCCAGGCTTATAATTCACCCCTCCACTTT
TRBJ1-5	.	TRBV4-1	.	CASSQGTEYSNQPQHF	TGCGCCAGCAGCCAAGGGACAGAATATAGCAATCAGCCCCAGCATTTT
TRBJ2-1	TRBD2	TRBV6-5	.	CASSYLAGDEQFF	TGTGCCAGCAGTTACCTGGCGGGGGATGAGCAGTTCTTC
TRBJ1-1	TRBD1	TRBV4-2	.	CASSHARQGFTEAFF	TGTGCCAGCAGCCATGCCCGACAGGGGTTCACTGAAGCTTTCTTT
TRBJ2-5	.	TRBV19	.	CASSMTGRQETQYF	TGTGCCAGTAGTATGACAGGGAGGCAAGAGACCCAGTACTTC
TRBJ2-7	TRBD2	TRBV6-6	.	CASSPGTSGSYEQYF	TGTGCCAGCAGTCCCGGGACTAGCGGCTCCTACGAGCAGTACTTC
TRBJ2-5	.	TRBV5-1	.	CASSTQGGETQYF	TGCGCCAGCAGCACCCAGGGGGGGGAGACCCAGTACTTC
TRBJ2-1	.	TRBV7-2	.	CASSLASIGEQFF	TGTGCCAGCAGCTTAGCTTCGATTGGGGAGCAGTTCTTC
TRBJ2-7	.	TRBV4-3	.	CASSQDSGSNTYEQYF	TGCGCCAGCAGCCAAGATTCGGGCAGCAATACCTACGAGCAGTACTTC
TRBJ2-3	TRBD1	TRBV7-2	.	CASRRQGRDTDTQYF	TGTGCCAGCAGAAGACAGGGGCGGGACACAGATACGCAGTATTTT
TRBJ2-7	TRBD2	TRBV7-2	.	CASSQQLAGYEQYF	TGTGCCAGCAGCCAGCAGCTAGCGGGGTACGAGCAGTACTTC
TRBJ2-3	TRBD2	TRBV7-2	.	CASRTGLAGVLHTDTQYF	TGTGCCAGCAGGACTGGACTAGCGGGAGTACTCCACACAGATACGCAGTATTTT
TRBJ2-7	TRBD2	TRBV4-1	.	CASSQGPGLAGGPLYEQYF	TGCGCCAGCAGCCAAGGACCGGGACTAGCGGGGGGCCCCCTCTACGAGCAGTACTTC
TRBJ2-4	.	TRBV28	.	CASRLGSLGVAKNIQYF	TGTGCCAGCAGGCTGGGAAGCTTGGGGGTAGCCAAAAACATTCAGTACTTC
TRBJ1-5	.	TRBV30	few	CAWSLGGGNQPQHF	TGTGCCTGGAGTTTGGGAGGGGGGAATCAGCCCCAGCATTTT
TRBJ1-2	.	TRBV5-1	.	CASSSGQPTYGYTF	TGCGCCAGCAGCTCTGGACAGCCAACCTATGGCTACACCTTC
TRBJ2-5	TRBD1	TRBV7-9	.	CASSWLGQRQETQYF	TGTGCCAGCAGCTGGCTGGGACAGCGCCAAGAGACCCAGTACTTC
TRBJ1-4	TRBD1	TRBV5-1	.	CASSGGQPREKLFF	TGCGCCAGCAGCGGGGGACAGCCTCGTGAAAAACTGTTTTTT
TRBJ2-7	.	TRBV30	.	CAWSGGRSSYEQYF	TGTGCCTGGAGTGGGGGCAGGAGCTCCTACGAGCAGTACTTC
TRBJ2-3	TRBD2	TRBV6-6	.	CASSYRVFSGTDTQYF	TGTGCCAGCAGCTACCGCGTGTTTAGCGGGACAGATACGCAGTATTTT
TRBJ1-6	.	TRBV30	.	CACYQSSYNSPLHF	TGTGCCTGTTATCAGAGCTCCTATAATTCACCCCTCCACTTT
TRBJ2-5	TRBD2	TRBV7-2	.	CASSVSGRPGETQYF	TGTGCCAGCAGCGTTAGCGGGAGGCCCGGAGAGACCCAGTACTTC
TRBJ2-1	TRBD2	TRBV4-1	.	CASSQAVSGGYNEQFF	TGCGCCAGCAGCCAAGCCGTCAGCGGGGGGTACAATGAGCAGTTCTTC
TRBJ1-4	TRBD1	TRBV5-1	.	CASSTSTGRSGNEKLFF	TGCGCCAGCAGCACTTCGACAGGGAGATCGGGTAATGAAAAACTGTTTTTT
TRBJ2-1	TRBD1	TRBV7-9	.	CASSLSGGSYNEQFF	TGTGCCAGCAGCTTATCAGGGGGTAGCTACAATGAGCAGTTCTTC
TRBJ1-6	TRBD1	TRBV6-5	.	CASSPGTESSPLHF	TGTGCCAGCAGTCCCGGGACAGAGAGTTCACCCCTCCACTTT
TRBJ2-3	.	TRBV19	once	CASSRDWTSGTDTQYF	TGTGCCAGTAGCCGGGACTGGACATCGGGCACAGATACGCAGTATTTT
TRBJ1-6	.	TRBV19	.	CASSRATLLNPPLHF	TGTGCCAGTAGTAGGGCCACGCTTCTTAACCCTCCCCTCCACTTT
TRBJ2-3	TRBD2	TRBV5-5	.	CASSLGLAKDTQYF	TGTGCCAGCAGCTTGGGACTAGCGAAAGATACGCAGTATTTT
TRBJ2-7	TRBD2	TRBV10-3	.	CAISGLAGFEQYF	TGTGCCATCAGCGGACTAGCGGGGTTCGAGCAGTACTTC
TRBJ2-3	.	TRBV10-3	.	CAISASSGSTDTQYF	TGTGCCATCAGTGCCTCGAGCGGGAGCACAGATACGCAGTATTTT
TRBJ1-5	.	TRBV18	.	CASSPGQGPIDQPQHF	TGTGCCAGCTCACCCGGCCAGGGGCCCATCGATCAGCCCCAGCATTTT
TRBJ1-1	.	TRBV20-1	.	CSALENTEAFF	TGCAGTGCGCTCGAGAACACTGAAGCTTTCTTT
TRBJ1-4	.	TRBV10-3	.	CASAMGRDEKLFF	TGTGCCTCCGCCATGGGGAGAGATGAAAAACTGTTTTTT
TRBJ1-2	.	TRBV28	few	CASSPGTPERGYTF	TGTGCCAGCAGCCCCGGGACACCAGAAAGGGGCTACACCTTC
TRBJ2-3	.	TRBV5-6	.	CASSSRVVTQYF	TGTGCCAGCAGCTCCCGGGTGGTTACGCAGTATTTT
TRBJ2-7	.	TRBV10-3	.	CAISSGIEGYF	TGTGCCATCAGTTCCGGGATAGAGGGGTACTTC
TRBJ2-1	TRBD2	TRBV2	.	CASDTTSGGPEFF	TGTGCCAGCGATACGACTAGCGGGGGGCCTGAGTTCTTC
TRBJ2-7	.	TRBV25-1	once	CASSARFSPTYEQYF	TGTGCCAGCAGTGCACGGTTTTCGCCGACCTACGAGCAGTACTTC
TRBJ2-1	.	TRBV10-3	.	CAISVSRDSSSEQFF	TGTGCCATCAGTGTTAGCCGGGACTCAAGCAGTGAGCAGTTCTTC
TRBJ2-5	.	TRBV29-1	.	CSAPGLSMETQYF	TGCAGCGCGCCCGGACTGTCCATGGAGACCCAGTACTTC
TRBJ2-7	TRBD2	TRBV5-1	.	CASSLYPGLAGYYSYEQYF	TGCGCCAGCAGCCTCTATCCGGGACTAGCGGGTTATTACTCCTACGAGCAGTACTTC
TRBJ2-7	.	TRBV5-6	.	CASSLETGRNEQYF	TGTGCCAGCAGCTTGGAAACAGGGAGGAACGAGCAGTACTTC
TRBJ1-2	TRBD1	TRBV10-3	once	CAITSDRAFYGYTF	TGTGCCATCACCTCGGACAGGGCCTTCTATGGCTACACCTTC
TRBJ1-5	TRBD1	TRBV10-3	.	CAISGGQGAGQPQHF	TGTGCCATCAGTGGGGGACAGGGGGCGGGTCAGCCCCAGCATTTT
TRBJ2-5	.	TRBV20-1	.	CSATLGETQYF	TGCAGTGCCACCTTAGGGGAGACCCAGTACTTC
TRBJ2-3	.	TRBV11-2	.	CASSLWDDTDTQYF	TGTGCCAGCAGCCTATGGGACGACACAGATACGCAGTATTTT
TRBJ1-3	TRBD1	TRBV11-2	.	CASSPRQGSISGNTIYF	TGTGCCAGCAGCCCACGACAGGGGTCCATCTCTGGAAACACCATATATTTT